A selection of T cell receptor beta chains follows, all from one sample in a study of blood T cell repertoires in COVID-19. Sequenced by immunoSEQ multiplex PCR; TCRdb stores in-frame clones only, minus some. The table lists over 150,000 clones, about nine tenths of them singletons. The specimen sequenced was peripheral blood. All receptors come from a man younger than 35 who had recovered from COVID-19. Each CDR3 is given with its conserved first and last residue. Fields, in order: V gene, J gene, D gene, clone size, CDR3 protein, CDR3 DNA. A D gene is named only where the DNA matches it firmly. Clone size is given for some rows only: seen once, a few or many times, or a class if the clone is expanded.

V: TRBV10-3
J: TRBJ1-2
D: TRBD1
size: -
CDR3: CATLPQGAVGYTF
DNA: TGTGCCACACTACCCCAGGGGGCTGTGGGCTACACCTTC

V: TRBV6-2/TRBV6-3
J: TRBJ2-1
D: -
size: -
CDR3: CASSSEGDIRDNEQFF
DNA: TGTGCCAGCAGTAGCGAGGGGGACATTCGGGACAATGAGCAGTTCTTC

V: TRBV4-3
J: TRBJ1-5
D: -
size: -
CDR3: CASSRSTGNQPQHF
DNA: TGCGCCAGCAGCCGTTCAACGGGCAATCAGCCCCAGCATTTT

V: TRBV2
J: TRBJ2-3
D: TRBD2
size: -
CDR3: CASSKVEEREKNIATDTQYF
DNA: TGTGCCAGCAGTAAAGTAGAGGAGCGGGAGAAGAATATCGCCACAGATACGCAGTATTTT

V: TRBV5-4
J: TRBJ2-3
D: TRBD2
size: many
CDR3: CASRTNLGLAGGPEITQYF
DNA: TGTGCCAGCAGAACCAACTTGGGACTAGCGGGAGGCCCTGAAATTACGCAGTATTTT

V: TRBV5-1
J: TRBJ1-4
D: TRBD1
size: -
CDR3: CASSFGDSNEKLFF
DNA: TGCGCCAGCAGCTTCGGGGACAGTAATGAAAAACTGTTTTTT

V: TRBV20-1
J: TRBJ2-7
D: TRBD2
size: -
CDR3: CSVSGNEQYF
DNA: TGCAGTGTAAGCGGGAACGAGCAGTACTTC

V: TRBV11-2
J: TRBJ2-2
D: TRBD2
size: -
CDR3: CASSKGLTNTGELFF
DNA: TGTGCCAGCAGCAAGGGACTAACGAACACCGGGGAGCTGTTTTTT

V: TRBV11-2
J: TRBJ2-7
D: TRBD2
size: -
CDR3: CASSLEGSGRGYEQYF
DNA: TGTGCCAGCAGCTTAGAGGGTAGCGGGAGGGGGTACGAGCAGTACTTC

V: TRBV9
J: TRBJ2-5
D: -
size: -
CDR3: CASSVDSQETQYF
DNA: TGTGCCAGCAGCGTAGACAGTCAAGAGACCCAGTACTTC

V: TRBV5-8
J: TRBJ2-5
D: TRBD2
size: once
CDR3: CASSLGGGRIQETQYF
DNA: TGTGCCAGCAGCTTGGGGGGGGGACGTATCCAAGAGACCCAGTACTTC

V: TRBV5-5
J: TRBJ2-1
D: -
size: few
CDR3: CASMPPDLWLGVPFF
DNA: TGTGCCAGCATGCCGCCGGATCTTTGGTTAGGAGTGCCGTTCTTC

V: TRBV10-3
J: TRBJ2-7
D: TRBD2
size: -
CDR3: CAISEAGVHPGEQYF
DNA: TGTGCCATCAGTGAAGCGGGAGTTCATCCGGGAGAGCAGTACTTC

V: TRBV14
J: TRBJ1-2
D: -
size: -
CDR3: CASSQDSGQISYGYTF
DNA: TGTGCCAGCAGCCAAGATTCCGGACAAATTAGCTATGGCTACACCTTC

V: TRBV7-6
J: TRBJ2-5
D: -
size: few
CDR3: CASSPIAVLREETQYF
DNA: TGTGCCAGCAGCCCGATTGCGGTCTTGCGGGAAGAGACCCAGTACTTC

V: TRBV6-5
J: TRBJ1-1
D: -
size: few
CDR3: CASRGVEVDEAFF
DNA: TGTGCCAGCAGGGGAGTAGAAGTGGATGAAGCTTTCTTT

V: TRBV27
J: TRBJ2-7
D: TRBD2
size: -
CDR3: CASSFVPTRVAGSYEQYF
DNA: TGTGCCAGCAGTTTTGTGCCAACCCGAGTAGCGGGGTCCTACGAGCAGTACTTC